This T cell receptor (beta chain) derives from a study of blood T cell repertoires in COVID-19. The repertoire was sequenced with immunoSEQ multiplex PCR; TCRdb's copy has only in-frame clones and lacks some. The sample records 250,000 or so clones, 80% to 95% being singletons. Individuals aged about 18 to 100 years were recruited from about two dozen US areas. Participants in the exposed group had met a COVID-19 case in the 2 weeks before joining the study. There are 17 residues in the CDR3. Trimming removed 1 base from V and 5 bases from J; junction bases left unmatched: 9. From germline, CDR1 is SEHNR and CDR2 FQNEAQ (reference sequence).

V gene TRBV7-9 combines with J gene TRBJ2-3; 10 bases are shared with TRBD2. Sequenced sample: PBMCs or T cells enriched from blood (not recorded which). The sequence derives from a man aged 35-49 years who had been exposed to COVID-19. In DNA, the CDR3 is TGTGCCAGCAGCTTAGTAGGGCTAGCGGGAGTCGAAGATACGCAGTATTTT. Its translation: CASSLVGLAGVEDTQYF.